This T cell receptor beta chain was recovered during a study of blood T cell repertoires in COVID-19. Living in about two dozen US areas, the participants were between roughly 18 and 90 years of age. Allocation to cohorts depended on clinical history reported by the participants. TCRdb's table, derived via immunoSEQ multiplex PCR, lists solely in-frame clones and lacks some. The data hold about 340,000 clones, with 86% observed a single time. CDR1 and CDR2 (germline): SGHKS, YYEKEE (reference sequence). V lost 5 bases, J lost 6 bases, and 12 bases lay in between. The CDR3 is made up of 14 amino acids.

The source material was PBMCs or T cells enriched from blood (not recorded which). This TCR was sampled from a woman aged 40-49 years with acute COVID-19. The V and J genes are TRBV5-5 and TRBJ1-6, with D perhaps TRBD1 (5 bases). CDR3 loop: CASSSQGSNSPLHF. The CDR3 region has the DNA TGTGCCAGCAGTTCTCAGGGATCTAATTCACCCCTCCACTTT.